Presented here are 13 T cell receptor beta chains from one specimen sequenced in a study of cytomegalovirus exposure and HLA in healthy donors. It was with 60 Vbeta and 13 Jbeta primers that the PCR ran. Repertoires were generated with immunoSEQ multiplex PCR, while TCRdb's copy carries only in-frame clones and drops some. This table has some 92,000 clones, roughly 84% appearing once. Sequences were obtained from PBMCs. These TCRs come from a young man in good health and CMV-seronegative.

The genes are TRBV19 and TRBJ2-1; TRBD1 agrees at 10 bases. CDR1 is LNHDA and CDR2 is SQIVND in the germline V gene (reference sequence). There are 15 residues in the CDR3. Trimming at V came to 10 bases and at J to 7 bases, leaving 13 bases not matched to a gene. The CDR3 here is CATGPGQGIRNEQFF. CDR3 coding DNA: TGTGCCACCGGACCGGGACAGGGGATAAGGAATGAGCAGTTCTTC. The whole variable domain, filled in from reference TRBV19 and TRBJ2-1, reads DGGITQSPKYLFRKEGQNVTLSCEQNLNHDAMYWYRQDPGQGLRLIYYSQIVNDFQKGDIAEGYSVSREKKESFPLTVTSAQKNPTAFYLCATGPGQGIRNEQFFGPGTRLTVL.

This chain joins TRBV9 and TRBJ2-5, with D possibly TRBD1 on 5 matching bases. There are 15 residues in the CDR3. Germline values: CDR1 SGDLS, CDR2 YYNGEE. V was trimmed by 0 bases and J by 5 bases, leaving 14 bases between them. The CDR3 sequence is CASSVEAGWKETQYF. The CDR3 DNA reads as TGTGCCAGCAGCGTAGAGGCAGGGTGGAAGGAGACCCAGTACTTC.

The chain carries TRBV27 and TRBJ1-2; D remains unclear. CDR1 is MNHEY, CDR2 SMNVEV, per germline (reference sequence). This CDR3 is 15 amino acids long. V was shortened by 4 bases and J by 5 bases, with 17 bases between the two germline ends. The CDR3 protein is CASSSKALLRYGYTF. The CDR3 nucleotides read TGTGCCAGCAGTTCTAAAGCTCTACTGAGGTATGGCTACACCTTC.

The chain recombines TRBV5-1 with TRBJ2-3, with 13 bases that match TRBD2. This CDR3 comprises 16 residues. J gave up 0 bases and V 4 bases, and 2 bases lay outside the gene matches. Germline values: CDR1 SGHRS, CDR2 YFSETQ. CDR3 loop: CASSPGLAGSTDTQYF. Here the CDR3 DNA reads TGCGCCAGCAGCCCGGGACTAGCGGGAAGCACAGATACGCAGTATTTT.

The CDR3 protein is CASSSSQGTGVRGNTIYF. The CDR3, as DNA: TGTGCCAGCAGTTCGTCCCAGGGGACAGGGGTGAGGGGAAACACCATATATTTT. This rearrangement joins TRBV27 to TRBJ1-3, with 10 bases aligning to TRBD1. With 4 bases clipped from V and 4 bases from J, the junction kept 13 bases outside the gene matches. CDR3 size: 18 residues. In germline, CDR1 is MNHEY, CDR2 SMNVEV (reference sequence).

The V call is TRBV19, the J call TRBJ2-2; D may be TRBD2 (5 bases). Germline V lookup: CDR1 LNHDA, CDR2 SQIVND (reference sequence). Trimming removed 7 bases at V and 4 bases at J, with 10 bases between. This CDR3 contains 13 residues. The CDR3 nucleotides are TGTGCCAGTAAACTAGTGGCCACCGGGGAGCTGTTTTTT. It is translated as CASKLVATGELFF.

The CDR3 coding sequence is TGTGCCAGCACGCGGGGCAGGGCAGGATACGAGCAGTACTTC. Amino acid sequence: CASTRGRAGYEQYF. V gene TRBV5-8 combines with J gene TRBJ2-7, with a tentative D call TRBD2 (6 bases). This CDR3 is 14 amino acids long. The germline CDR1 and CDR2 sequences are SGHTS and YDEGEE. V was pared by 6 bases and J by 4 bases, with 17 bases between. The variable domain in full, completed from reference TRBV5-8 and TRBJ2-7, reads EAGVTQSPTHLIKTRGQQATLRCSPISGHTSVYWYQQALGLGLQFLLWYDEGEERNRGNFPPRFSGRQFPNYSSELNVNALELEDSALYLCASTRGRAGYEQYFGPGTRLTVT.

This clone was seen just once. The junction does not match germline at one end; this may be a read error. CDR3 DNA: TGTGCCTGGAGTGTTAGCCCAGAAGCTTCCTTT. This encodes CAWSVSPEASF. V gene TRBV30 combines with J gene TRBJ1-1; no definite D call. The CDR3 is made up of 11 amino acids. Germline CDR1 reads GTSNPN; CDR2 reads SVGIG (reference sequence).

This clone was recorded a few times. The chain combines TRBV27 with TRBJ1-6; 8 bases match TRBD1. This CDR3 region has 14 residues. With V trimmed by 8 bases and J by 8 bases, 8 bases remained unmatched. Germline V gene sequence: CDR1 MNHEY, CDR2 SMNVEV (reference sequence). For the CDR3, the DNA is TGTGCCAGCGGTCGGGACAGGTCGGATTCACCCCTCCACTTT. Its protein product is CASGRDRSDSPLHF.

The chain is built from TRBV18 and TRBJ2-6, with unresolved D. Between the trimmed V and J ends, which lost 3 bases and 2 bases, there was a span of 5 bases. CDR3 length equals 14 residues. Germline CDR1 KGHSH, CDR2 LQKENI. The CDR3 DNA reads TGTGCCAGCTCACCCGGTACTGGGGCCAACGTCCTGACTTTC. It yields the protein CASSPGTGANVLTF.

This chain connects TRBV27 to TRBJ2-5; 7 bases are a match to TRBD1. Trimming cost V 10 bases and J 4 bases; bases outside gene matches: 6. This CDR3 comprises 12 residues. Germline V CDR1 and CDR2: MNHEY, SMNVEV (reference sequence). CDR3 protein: CATRQGIETQYF. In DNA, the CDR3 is TGTGCCACCCGACAGGGAATAGAGACCCAGTACTTC.

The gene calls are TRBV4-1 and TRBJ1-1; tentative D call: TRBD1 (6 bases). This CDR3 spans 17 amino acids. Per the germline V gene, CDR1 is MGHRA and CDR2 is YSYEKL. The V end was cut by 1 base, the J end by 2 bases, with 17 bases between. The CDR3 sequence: CASSQGGRDTLNTEAFF. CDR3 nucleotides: TGCGCCAGCAGCCAAGGGGGTCGGGACACACTAAACACTGAAGCTTTCTTT.

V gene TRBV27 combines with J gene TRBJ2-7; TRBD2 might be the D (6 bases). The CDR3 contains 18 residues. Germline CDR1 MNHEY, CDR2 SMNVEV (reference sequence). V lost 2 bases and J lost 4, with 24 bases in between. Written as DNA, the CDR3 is TGTGCCAGCAGTTTACGGACGGCTGCGGGATTAGACCTTTACGAGCAGTACTTC. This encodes CASSLRTAAGLDLYEQYF.